This section outlines one T cell receptor (beta chain) sequence together with its context. These data come from a study of shared clonotypes between healthy human individuals. Germline CDR1 MDHEN, CDR2 SYDVKM. V shed 6 bases and J 8 bases; nucleotides not matched to a gene: 9. The CDR3 runs 13 residues. Deep level was the assay's run setting. Researchers divided each subset's genomic DNA evenly across several immunoSEQ plates. Authors' analysis steps: Filtering differed because ImmunoSEQ produced junction-only sequences that carried no quality scores. The assay was immunoSEQ multiplex PCR, and TCRdb's table has in-frame clones only and misses some. The V and J calls and clone size come from that table; D and trimming were worked out from the DNA. The sample carries about 1.1 million clones, 75% to 80% recorded once.

Sequencing was performed on memory CD4+ T cells from PBMCs. Documented subset: CD45RA-negative fraction. V usage is TRBV28 and J usage is TRBJ1-2; the match to TRBD1 covers 7 bases. The clonotype was recovered from a young man in good health. Some clones in this sample may be carry-over from other donors' samples. CDR3 sequence: CASRGAGGDGYTF. In DNA, the CDR3 is TGTGCCAGCAGAGGGGCAGGGGGAGACGGCTACACCTTC.